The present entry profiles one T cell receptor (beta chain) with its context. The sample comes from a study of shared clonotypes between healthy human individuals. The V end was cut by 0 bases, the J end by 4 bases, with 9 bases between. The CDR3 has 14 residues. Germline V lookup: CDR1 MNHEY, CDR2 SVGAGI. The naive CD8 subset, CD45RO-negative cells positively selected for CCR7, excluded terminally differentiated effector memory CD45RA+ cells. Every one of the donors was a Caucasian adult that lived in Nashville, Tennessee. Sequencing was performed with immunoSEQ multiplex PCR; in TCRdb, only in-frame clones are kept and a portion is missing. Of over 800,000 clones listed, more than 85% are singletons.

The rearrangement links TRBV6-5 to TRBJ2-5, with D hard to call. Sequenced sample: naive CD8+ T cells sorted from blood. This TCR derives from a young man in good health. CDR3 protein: CASSYSSTGETQYF. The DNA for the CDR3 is TGTGCCAGCAGTTACTCGAGCACGGGAGAGACCCAGTACTTC.